This paragraph reports one T cell receptor (beta chain). Its antigen is unknown. Primers: 60 Vbeta forward and 13 Jbeta reverse. The repertoire was sequenced with immunoSEQ multiplex PCR; TCRdb's copy has only in-frame clones and lacks some. The sample lists about 150,000 clones; roughly a tenth were seen once. The ends were cut back, 8 bases at V and 6 bases at J, with 21 bases in the middle. This CDR3 comprises 14 residues. Germline lookup yields CDR1 SGDLS and CDR2 YYNGEE. The data derive from a study of cytomegalovirus exposure and HLA in healthy donors. General study results and limits: TCR beta chains numbering under 200 were designated cytomegalovirus-associated.

The source of this sequence is a male donor in good health and CMV-seronegative. Sample: PBMCs. The chain combines TRBV9 with TRBJ2-7, with TRBD1 as a possible D gene (6 bases). CDR3 sequence reads: CARTIDRQHREQYF. The CDR3 nucleotides are TGTGCCAGAACTATAGACAGGCAGCATCGCGAGCAGTACTTC.